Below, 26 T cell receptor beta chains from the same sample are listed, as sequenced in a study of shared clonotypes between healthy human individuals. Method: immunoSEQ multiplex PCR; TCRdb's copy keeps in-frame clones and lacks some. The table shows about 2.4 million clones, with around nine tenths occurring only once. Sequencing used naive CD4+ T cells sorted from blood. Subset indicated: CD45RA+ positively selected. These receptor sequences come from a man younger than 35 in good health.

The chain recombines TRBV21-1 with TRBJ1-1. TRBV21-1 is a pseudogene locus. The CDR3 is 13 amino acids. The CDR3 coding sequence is TGTGCCAGCAGCTTCACGCGAGGTACTGAAGCTTTCTTT. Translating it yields CASSFTRGTEAFF.

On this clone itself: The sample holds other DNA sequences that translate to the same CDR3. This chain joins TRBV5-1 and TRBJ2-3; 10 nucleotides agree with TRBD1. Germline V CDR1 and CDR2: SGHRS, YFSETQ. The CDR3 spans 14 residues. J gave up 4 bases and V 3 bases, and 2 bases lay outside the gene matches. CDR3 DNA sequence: TGCGCCAGCAGCTATGGACAGGGGGCAGATACGCAGTATTTT. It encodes CASSYGQGADTQYF. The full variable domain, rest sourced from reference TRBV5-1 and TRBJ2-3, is KAGVTQTPRYLIKTRGQQVTLSCSPISGHRSVSWYQQTPGQGLQFLFEYFSETQRNKGNFPGRFSGRQFSNSRSEMNVSTLELGDSALYLCASSYGQGADTQYFGPGTRLTVL.

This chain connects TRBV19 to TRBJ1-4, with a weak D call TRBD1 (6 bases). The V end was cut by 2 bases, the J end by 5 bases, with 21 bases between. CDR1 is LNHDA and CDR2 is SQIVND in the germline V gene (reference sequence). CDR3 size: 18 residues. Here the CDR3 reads CASSISPGGGLANEKLFF. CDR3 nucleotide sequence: TGTGCCAGTAGTATAAGCCCCGGGGGGGGCTTGGCGAATGAAAAACTGTTTTTT.

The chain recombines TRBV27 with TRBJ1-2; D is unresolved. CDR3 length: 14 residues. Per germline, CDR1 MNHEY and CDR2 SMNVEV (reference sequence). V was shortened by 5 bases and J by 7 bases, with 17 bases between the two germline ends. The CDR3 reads CASSPRPSVGGYTF. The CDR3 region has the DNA TGTGCCAGCAGTCCCCGCCCGAGCGTGGGTGGCTACACCTTC.

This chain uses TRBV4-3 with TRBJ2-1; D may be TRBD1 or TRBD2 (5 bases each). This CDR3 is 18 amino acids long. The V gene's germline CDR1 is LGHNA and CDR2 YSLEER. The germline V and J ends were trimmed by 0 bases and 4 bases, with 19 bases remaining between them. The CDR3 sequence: CASSQDPFRGPPYNEQFF. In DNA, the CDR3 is TGCGCCAGCAGCCAAGATCCCTTCCGGGGCCCTCCGTACAATGAGCAGTTCTTC.

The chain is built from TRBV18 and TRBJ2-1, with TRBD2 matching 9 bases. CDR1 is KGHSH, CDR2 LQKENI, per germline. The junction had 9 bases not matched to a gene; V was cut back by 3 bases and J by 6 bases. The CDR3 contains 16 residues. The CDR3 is CASSPAAGGFANEQFF. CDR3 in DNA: TGTGCCAGCTCACCGGCCGCGGGAGGGTTCGCCAATGAGCAGTTCTTC. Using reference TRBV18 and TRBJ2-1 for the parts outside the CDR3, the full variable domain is NAGVMQNPRHLVRRRGQEARLRCSPMKGHSHVYWYRQLPEEGLKFMVYLQKENIIDESGMPKERFSAEFPKEGPSILRIQQVVRGDSAAYFCASSPAAGGFANEQFFGPGTRLTVL.

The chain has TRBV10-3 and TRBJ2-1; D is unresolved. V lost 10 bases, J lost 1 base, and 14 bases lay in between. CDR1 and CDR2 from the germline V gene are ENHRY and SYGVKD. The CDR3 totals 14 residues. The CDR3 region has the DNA TGTGCCACCGAGACAAACCCTTCCTACAATGAGCAGTTCTTC. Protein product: CATETNPSYNEQFF.

For the CDR3, the DNA is TGTGCCAGTAGTATAGTAAGGACAGCTTATAATTCACCCCTCCACTTT. It yields the protein CASSIVRTAYNSPLHF. V is TRBV19 and J is TRBJ1-6; the D gene is possibly TRBD1 (6 bases). This CDR3 spans 16 amino acids. V was trimmed by 1 base and J by 4 bases, leaving 11 bases between them. The germline V gene has CDR1 LNHDA and CDR2 SQIVND (reference sequence).

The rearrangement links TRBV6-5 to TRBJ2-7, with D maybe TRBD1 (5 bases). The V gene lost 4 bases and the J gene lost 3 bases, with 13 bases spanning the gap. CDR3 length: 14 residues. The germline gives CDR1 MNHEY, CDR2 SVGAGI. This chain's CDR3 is CASSSSDTNYEQYF. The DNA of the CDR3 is TGTGCCAGCAGTTCCTCGGACACCAACTACGAGCAGTACTTC.

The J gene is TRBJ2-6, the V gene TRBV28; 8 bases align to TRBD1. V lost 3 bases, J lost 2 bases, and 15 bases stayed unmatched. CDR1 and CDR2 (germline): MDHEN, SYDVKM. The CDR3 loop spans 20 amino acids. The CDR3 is CASSFWSGQGYYTGANVLTF. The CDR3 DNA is TGTGCCAGCAGTTTTTGGTCCGGACAGGGATATTATACTGGGGCCAACGTCCTGACTTTC.

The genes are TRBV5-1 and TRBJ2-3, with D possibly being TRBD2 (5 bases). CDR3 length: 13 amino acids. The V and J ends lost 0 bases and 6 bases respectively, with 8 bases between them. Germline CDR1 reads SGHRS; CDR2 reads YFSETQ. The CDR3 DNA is TGCGCCAGCAGCTTGGCCACGGGGGATACGCAGTATTTT. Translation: CASSLATGDTQYF.

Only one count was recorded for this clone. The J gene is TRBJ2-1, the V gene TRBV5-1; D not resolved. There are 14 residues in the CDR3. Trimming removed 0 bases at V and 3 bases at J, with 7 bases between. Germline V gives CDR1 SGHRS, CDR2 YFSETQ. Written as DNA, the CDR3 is TGCGCCAGCAGCTTGGTGGCCAACTACAATGAGCAGTTCTTC. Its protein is CASSLVANYNEQFF. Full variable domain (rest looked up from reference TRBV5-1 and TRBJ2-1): KAGVTQTPRYLIKTRGQQVTLSCSPISGHRSVSWYQQTPGQGLQFLFEYFSETQRNKGNFPGRFSGRQFSNSRSEMNVSTLELGDSALYLCASSLVANYNEQFFGPGTRLTVL.

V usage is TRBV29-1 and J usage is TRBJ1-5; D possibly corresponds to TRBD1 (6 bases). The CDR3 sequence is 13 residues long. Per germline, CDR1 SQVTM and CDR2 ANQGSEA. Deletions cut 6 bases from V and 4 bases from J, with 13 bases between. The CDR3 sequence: CSVRTEGNQPQHF. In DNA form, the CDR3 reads TGCAGCGTACGGACAGAGGGAAATCAGCCCCAGCATTTT.

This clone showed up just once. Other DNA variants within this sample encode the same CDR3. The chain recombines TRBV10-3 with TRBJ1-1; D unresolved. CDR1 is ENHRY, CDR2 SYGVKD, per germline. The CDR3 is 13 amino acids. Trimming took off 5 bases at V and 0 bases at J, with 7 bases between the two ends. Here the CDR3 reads CAISTGMNTEAFF. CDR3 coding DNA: TGTGCCATCAGTACGGGGATGAACACTGAAGCTTTCTTT.

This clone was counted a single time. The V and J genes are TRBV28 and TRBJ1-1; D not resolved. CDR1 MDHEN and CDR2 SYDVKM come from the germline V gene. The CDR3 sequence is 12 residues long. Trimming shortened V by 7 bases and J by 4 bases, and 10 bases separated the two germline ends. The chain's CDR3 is CASILKGTEAFF. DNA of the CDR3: TGTGCCAGCATCCTAAAAGGCACTGAAGCTTTCTTT.

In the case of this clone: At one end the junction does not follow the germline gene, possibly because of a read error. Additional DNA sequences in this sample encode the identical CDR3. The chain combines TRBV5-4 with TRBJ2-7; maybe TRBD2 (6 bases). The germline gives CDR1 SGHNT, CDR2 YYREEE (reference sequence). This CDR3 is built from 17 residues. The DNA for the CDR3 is TGTGCCAGCAGCTTGGCCGGTCGTACTAGCCGTTCCTATGAGCAGTACTTC. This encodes CASSLAGRTSRSYEQYF.

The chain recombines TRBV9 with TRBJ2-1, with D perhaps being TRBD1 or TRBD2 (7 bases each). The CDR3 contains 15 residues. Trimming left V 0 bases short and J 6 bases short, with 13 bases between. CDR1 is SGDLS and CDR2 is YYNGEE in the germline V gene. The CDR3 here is CASSVEGRGLNEQFF. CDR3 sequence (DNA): TGTGCCAGCAGCGTAGAAGGGAGGGGGCTCAATGAGCAGTTCTTC.

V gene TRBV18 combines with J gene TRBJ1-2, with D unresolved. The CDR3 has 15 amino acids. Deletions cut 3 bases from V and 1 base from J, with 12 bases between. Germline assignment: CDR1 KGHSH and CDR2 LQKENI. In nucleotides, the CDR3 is TGTGCCAGCTCACCGTCGCCAGATTTTAACTATGGCTACACCTTC. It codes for CASSPSPDFNYGYTF.

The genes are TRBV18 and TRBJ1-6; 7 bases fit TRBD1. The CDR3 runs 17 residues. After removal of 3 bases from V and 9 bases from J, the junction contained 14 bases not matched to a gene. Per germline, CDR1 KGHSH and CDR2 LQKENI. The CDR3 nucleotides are TGTGCCAGCTCACCGGAGGCACAGGGGCCTCTTAGTTCACCCCTCCACTTT. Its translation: CASSPEAQGPLSSPLHF. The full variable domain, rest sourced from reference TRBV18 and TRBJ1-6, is NAGVMQNPRHLVRRRGQEARLRCSPMKGHSHVYWYRQLPEEGLKFMVYLQKENIIDESGMPKERFSAEFPKEGPSILRIQQVVRGDSAAYFCASSPEAQGPLSSPLHFGNGTRLTVT.

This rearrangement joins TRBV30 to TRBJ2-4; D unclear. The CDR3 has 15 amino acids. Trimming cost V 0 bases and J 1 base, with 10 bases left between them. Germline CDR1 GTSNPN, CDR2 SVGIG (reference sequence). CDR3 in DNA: TGTGCCTGGAGTGTTCCAAGCGCGGCCAAAAACATTCAGTACTTC. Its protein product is CAWSVPSAAKNIQYF.

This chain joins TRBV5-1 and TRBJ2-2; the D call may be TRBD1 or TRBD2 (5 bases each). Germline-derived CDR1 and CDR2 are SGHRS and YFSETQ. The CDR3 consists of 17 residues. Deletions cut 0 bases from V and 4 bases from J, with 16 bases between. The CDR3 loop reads CASSLGFGTVPTGELFF. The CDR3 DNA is TGCGCCAGCAGCTTGGGGTTCGGGACGGTCCCCACCGGGGAGCTGTTTTTT.

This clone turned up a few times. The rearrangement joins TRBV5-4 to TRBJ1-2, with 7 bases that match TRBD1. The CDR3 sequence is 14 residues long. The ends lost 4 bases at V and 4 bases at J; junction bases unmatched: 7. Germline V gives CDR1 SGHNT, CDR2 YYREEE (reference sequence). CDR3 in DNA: TGTGCCAGCAGCCAAGGGGGACAGTCCTATGGCTACACCTTC. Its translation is CASSQGGQSYGYTF. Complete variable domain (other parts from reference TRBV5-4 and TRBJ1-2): ETGVTQSPTHLIKTRGQQVTLRCSSQSGHNTVSWYQQALGQGPQFIFQYYREEENGRGNFPPRFSGLQFPNYSSELNVNALELDDSALYLCASSQGGQSYGYTFGSGTRLTVV.

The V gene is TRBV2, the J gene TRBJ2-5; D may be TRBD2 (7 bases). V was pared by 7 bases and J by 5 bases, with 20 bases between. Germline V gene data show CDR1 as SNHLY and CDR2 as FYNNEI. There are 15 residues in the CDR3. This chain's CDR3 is CASTPLGGLGETQYF. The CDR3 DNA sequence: TGTGCCAGCACCCCCCTGGGGGGGCTGGGTGAGACCCAGTACTTC.

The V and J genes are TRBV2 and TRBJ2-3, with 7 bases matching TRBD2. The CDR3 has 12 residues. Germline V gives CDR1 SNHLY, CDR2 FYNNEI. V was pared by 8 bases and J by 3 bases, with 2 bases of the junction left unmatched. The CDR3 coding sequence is TGTGCCAGCGGGGGGGGAACAGATACGCAGTATTTT. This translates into CASGGGTDTQYF.

The DNA for the CDR3 is TGTGCCAGCAGTGGAGGGACTAGCGGTACCACCGGGGAGCTGTTTTTT. Translation gives CASSGGTSGTTGELFF. The V call is TRBV6-6, the J call TRBJ2-2; 11 bases fit TRBD2. Germline loops: CDR1 MNHNY, CDR2 SVGAGI (reference sequence). V shed 5 bases, J shed 4 bases, and the junction held 6 bases outside the gene matches. The CDR3 is 16 residues long.

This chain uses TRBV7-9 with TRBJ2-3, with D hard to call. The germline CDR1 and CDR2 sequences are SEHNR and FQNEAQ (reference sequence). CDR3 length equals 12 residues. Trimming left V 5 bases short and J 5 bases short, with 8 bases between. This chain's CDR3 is CASSLSEDTQYF. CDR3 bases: TGTGCCAGCAGCCTCTCGGAAGATACGCAGTATTTT. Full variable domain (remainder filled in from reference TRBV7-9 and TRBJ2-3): DTGVSQNPRHKITKRGQNVTFRCDPISEHNRLYWYRQTLGQGPEFLTYFQNEAQLEKSRLLSDRFSAERPKGSFSTLEIQRTEQGDSAMYLCASSLSEDTQYFGPGTRLTVL.